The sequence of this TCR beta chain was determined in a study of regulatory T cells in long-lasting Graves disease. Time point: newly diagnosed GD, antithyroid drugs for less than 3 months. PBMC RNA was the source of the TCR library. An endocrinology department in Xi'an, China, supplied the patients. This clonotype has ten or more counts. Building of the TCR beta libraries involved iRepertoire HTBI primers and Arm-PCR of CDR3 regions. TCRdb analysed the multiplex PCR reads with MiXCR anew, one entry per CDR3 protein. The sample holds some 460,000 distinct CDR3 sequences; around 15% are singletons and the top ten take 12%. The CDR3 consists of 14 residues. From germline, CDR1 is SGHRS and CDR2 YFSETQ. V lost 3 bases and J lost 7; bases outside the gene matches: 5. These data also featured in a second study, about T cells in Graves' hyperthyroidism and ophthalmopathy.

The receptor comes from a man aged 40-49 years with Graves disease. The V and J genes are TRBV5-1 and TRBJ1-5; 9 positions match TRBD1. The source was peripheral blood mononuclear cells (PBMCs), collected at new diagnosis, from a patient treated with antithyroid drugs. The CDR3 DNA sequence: TGCGCCAGCAGCTCCTGGACAGGGGAGCAGCCCCAGCATTTT. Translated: CASSSWTGEQPQHF.